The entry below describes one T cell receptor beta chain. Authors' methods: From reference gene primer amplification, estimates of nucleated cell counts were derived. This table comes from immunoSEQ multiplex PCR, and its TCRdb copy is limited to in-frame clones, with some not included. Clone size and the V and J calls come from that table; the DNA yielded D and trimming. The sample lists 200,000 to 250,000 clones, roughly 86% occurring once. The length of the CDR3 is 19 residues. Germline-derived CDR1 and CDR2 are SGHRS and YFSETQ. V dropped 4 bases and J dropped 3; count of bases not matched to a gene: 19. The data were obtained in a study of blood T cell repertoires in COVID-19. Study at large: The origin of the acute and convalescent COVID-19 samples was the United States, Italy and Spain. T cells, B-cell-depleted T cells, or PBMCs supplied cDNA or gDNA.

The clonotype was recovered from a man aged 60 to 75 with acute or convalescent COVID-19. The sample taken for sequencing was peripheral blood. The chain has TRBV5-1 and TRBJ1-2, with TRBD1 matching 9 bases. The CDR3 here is CASSPMSGQGRMSDYGYTF. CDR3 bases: TGCGCCAGCAGCCCCATGTCCGGACAGGGGCGGATGAGCGACTATGGCTACACCTTC.